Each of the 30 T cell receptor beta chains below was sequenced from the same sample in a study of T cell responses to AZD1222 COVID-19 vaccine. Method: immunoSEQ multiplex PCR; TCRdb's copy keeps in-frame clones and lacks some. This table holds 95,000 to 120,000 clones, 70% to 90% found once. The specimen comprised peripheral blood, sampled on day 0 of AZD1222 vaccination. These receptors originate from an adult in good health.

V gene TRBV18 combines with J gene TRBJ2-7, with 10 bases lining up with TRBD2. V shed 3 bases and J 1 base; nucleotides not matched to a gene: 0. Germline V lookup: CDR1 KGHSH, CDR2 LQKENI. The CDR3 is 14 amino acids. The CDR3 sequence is CASSPGLASYEQYF. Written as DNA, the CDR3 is TGTGCCAGCTCACCGGGACTAGCGTCCTACGAGCAGTACTTC.

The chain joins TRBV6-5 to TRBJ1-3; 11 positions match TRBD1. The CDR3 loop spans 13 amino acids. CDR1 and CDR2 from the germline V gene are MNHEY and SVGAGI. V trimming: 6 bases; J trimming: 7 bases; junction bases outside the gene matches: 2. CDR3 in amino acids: CASRRDRGNTIYF. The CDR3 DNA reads TGTGCCAGCAGACGGGACAGGGGGAACACCATATATTTT.

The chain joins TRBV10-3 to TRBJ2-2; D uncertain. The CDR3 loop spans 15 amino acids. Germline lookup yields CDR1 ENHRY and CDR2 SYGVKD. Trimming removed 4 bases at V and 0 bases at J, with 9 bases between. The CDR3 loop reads CAISARPANTGELFF. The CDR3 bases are TGTGCCATCAGTGCCAGGCCCGCGAACACCGGGGAGCTGTTTTTT.

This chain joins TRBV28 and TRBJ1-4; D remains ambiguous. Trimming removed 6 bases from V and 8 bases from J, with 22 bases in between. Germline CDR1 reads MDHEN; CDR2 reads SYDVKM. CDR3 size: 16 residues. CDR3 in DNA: TGTGCCAGCAGCCTGTCCCTCTACCGTGCTGGGGAAAAACTGTTTTTT. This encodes CASSLSLYRAGEKLFF.

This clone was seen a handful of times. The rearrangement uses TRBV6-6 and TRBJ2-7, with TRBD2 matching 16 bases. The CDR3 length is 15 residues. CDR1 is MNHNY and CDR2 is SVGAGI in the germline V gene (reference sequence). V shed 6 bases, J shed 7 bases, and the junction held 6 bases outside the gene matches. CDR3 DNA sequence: TGTGCCAGCAGCCAATCGGGACTAGCGGGGGGGGAGCAGTACTTC. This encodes CASSQSGLAGGEQYF.

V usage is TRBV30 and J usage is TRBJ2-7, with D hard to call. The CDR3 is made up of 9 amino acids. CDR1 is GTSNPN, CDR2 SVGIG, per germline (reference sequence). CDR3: CAAGYEQYF. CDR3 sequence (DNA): TGTGCGGCTGGGTACGAGCAGTACTTC.

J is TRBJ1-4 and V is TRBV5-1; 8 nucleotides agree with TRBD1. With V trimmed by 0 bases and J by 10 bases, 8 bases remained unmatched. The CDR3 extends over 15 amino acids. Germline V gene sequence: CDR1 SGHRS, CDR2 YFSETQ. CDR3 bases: TGCGCCAGCAGCTTGGGGACAGGGAAAGAGGGAAAACTGTTTTTT. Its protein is CASSLGTGKEGKLFF.

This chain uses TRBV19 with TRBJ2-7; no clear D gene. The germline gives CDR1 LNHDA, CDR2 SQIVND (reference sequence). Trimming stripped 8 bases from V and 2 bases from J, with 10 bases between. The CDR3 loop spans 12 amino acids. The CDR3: CASADTTYEQYF. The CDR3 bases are TGTGCCAGTGCCGACACAACCTACGAGCAGTACTTC.

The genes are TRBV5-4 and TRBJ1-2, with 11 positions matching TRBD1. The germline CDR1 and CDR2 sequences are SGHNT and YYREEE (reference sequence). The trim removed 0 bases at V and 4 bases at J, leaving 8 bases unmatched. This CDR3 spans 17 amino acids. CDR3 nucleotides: TGTGCCAGCAGCTTGGCCGCGGACAGGGGGCTTGGCTATGGCTACACCTTC. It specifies CASSLAADRGLGYGYTF.

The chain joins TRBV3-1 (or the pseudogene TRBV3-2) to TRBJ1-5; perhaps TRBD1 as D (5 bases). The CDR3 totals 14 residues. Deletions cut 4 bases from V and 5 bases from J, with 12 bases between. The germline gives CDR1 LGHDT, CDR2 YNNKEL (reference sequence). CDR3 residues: CASSPNWGDQPQHF. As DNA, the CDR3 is TGTGCCAGCAGCCCCAATTGGGGGGATCAGCCCCAGCATTTT.

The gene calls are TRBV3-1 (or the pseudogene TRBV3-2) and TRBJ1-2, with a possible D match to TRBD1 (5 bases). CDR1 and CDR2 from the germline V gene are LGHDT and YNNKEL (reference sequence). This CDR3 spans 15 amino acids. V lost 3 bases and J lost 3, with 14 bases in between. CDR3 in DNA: TGTGCCAGCAGCCATTACGGGACCGCATACTATGGCTACACCTTC. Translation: CASSHYGTAYYGYTF.

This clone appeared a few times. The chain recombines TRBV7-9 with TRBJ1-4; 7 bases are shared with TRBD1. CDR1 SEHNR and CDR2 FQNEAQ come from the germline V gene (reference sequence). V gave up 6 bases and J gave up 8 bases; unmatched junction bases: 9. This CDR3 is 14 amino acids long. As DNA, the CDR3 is TGTGCCAGCAGTCAACAGGGGTTTGGGGAAAAACTGTTTTTT. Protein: CASSQQGFGEKLFF.

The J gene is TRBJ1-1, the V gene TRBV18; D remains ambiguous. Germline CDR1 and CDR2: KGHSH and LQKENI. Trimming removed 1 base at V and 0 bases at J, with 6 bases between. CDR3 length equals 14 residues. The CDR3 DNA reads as TGTGCCAGCTCACCACAGGGAATGAACACTGAAGCTTTCTTT. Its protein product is CASSPQGMNTEAFF.

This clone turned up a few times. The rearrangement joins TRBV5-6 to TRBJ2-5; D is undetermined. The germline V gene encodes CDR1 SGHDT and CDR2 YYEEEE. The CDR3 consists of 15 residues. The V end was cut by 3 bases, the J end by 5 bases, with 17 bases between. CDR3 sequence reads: CASSSPRPQWETQYF. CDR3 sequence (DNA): TGTGCCAGCAGCTCCCCTAGACCCCAGTGGGAGACCCAGTACTTC.

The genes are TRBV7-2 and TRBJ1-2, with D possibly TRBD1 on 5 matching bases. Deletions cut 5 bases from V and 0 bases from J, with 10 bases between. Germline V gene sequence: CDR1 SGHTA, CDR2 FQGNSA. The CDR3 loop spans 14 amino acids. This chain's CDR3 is CASSLDTANYGYTF. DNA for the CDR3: TGTGCCAGCAGCCTGGACACAGCTAACTATGGCTACACCTTC.

Written as DNA, the CDR3 is TGCGCCAGCAGCCCCAGACAGCTAGGGTTAGCTTTCTTT. Protein: CASSPRQLGLAFF. The chain uses TRBV5-1 and TRBJ1-1, with a tentative D call TRBD1 (5 bases). Germline assignment: CDR1 SGHRS and CDR2 YFSETQ. Trimming cost V 4 bases and J 10 bases, with 17 bases left between them. CDR3 length equals 13 residues.

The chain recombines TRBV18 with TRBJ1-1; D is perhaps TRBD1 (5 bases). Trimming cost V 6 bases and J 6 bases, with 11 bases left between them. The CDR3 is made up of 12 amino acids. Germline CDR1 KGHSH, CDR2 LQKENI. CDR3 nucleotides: TGTGCCAGCTCGCTCCAGACAGCTGAAGCTTTCTTT. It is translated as CASSLQTAEAFF.

Here the CDR3 reads CASSLQGGNTEAFF. CDR3 sequence (DNA): TGTGCCAGCAGCTTACAGGGAGGGAACACTGAAGCTTTCTTT. J is TRBJ1-1 and V is TRBV7-2, with D perhaps TRBD1 (5 bases). Looked up from germline, CDR1 is SGHTA and CDR2 is FQGNSA. The CDR3 is 14 amino acids. Deletions cut 2 bases from V and 1 base from J, with 8 bases between.

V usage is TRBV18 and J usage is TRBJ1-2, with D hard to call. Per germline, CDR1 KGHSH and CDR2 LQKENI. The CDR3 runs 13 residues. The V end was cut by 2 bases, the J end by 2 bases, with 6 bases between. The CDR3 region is CASSPDGNYGYTF. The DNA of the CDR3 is TGTGCCAGCTCACCAGACGGGAACTATGGCTACACCTTC.

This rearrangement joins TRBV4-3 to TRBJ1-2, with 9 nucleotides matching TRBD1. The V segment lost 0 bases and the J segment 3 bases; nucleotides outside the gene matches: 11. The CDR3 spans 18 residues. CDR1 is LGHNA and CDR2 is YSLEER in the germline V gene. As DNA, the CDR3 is TGCGCCAGCAGCCAAGAAGCGGGACAGGGCAGAGGTTACTATGGCTACACCTTC. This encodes CASSQEAGQGRGYYGYTF.

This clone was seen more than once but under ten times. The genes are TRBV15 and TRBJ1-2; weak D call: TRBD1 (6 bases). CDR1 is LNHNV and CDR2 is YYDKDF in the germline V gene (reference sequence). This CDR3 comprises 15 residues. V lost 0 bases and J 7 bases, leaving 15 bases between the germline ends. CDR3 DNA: TGTGCCACCAGCAGAGACAGGGGAGATCGGGGTGGCTACACCTTC. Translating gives CATSRDRGDRGGYTF.

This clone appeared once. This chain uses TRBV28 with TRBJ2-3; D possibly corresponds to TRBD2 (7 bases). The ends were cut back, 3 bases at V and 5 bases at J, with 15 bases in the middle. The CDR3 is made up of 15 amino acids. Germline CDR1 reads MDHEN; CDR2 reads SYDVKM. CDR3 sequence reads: CASSFRGAQGDTQYF. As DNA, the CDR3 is TGTGCCAGCAGTTTCCGGGGGGCCCAAGGAGATACGCAGTATTTT.

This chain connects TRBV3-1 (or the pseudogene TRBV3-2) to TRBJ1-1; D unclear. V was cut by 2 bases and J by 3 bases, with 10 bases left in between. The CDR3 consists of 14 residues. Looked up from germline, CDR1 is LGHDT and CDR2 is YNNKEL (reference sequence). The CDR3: CASSQKAGYTEAFF. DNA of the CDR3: TGTGCCAGCAGCCAAAAAGCAGGCTACACTGAAGCTTTCTTT.

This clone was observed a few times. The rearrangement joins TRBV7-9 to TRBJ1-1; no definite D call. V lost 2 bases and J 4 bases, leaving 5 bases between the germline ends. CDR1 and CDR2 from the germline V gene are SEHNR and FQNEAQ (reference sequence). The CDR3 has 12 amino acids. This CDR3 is CASSLRTTEAFF. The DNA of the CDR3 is TGTGCCAGCAGCTTAAGGACCACTGAAGCTTTCTTT.

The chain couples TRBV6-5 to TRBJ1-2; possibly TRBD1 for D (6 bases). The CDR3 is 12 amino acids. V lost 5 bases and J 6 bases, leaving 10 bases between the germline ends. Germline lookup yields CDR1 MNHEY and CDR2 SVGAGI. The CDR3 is CASSPTGNGYTF. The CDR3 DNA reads TGTGCCAGCAGTCCTACAGGGAATGGCTACACCTTC.

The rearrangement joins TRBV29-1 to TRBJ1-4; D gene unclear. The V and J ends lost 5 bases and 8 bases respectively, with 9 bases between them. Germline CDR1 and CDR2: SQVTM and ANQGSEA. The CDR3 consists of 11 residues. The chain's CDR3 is CSVSGEEKLFF. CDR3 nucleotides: TGCAGCGTTTCCGGGGAGGAAAAACTGTTTTTT.

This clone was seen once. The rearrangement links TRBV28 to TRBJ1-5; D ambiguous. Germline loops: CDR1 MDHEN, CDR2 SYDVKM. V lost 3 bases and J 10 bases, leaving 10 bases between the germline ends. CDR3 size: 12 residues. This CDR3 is CASSFWAQPQHF. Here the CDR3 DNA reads TGTGCCAGCAGTTTTTGGGCCCAACCCCAGCATTTT. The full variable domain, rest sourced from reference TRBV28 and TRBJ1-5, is DVKVTQSSRYLVKRTGEKVFLECVQDMDHENMFWYRQDPGLGLRLIYFSYDVKMKEKGDIPEGYSVSREKKERFSLILESASTNQTSMYLCASSFWAQPQHFGDGTRLSIL.

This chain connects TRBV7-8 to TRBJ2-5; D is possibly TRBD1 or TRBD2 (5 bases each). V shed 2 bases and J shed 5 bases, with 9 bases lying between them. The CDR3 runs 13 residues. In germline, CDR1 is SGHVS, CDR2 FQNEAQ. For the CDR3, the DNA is TGTGCCAGCAGCTTATTGGGGGAGGAGACCCAGTACTTC. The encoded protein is CASSLLGEETQYF.

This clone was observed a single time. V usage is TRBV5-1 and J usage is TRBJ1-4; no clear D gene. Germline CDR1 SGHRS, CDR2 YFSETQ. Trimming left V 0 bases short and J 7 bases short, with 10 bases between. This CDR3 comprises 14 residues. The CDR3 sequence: CASSLGPQPEKLFF. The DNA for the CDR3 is TGCGCCAGCAGCTTGGGGCCACAACCTGAAAAACTGTTTTTT.

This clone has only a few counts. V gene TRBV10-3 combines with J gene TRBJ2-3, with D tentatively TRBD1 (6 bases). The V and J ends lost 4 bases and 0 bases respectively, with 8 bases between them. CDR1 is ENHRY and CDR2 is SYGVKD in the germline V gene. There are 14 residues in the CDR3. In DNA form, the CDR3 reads TGTGCCATCAGTGGGCAGGGGAGCACAGATACGCAGTATTTT. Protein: CAISGQGSTDTQYF.